Each of the 16 T cell receptor beta chains below was sequenced from the same sample in a study of identical twins. One entry per CDR3 protein, called by TCRdb with MiXCR from the 5' RACE reads. The profile shows 450,000 or so distinct CDR3 sequences, approximately 15% of them singletons. The same data also went into a second study, on yellow fever vaccine responses in identical twins.

Source material: CD4+ T cells sorted from blood. All receptors come from a woman aged 18-30 years in good health.

The chain links TRBV10-3 to TRBJ2-7; 7 nucleotides agree with TRBD2. From germline, CDR1 is ENHRY and CDR2 SYGVKD. V was pared by 6 bases and J by 10 bases, with 9 bases of the junction left unmatched. The CDR3 covers 12 residues. The CDR3, as DNA: TGTGCCATCAGGGGGGGAGGGACTGATCAGTACTTC. It yields the protein CAIRGGGTDQYF.

This clonotype was seen more than once but under ten times. The rearrangement joins TRBV19 to TRBJ2-2; 10 nucleotides line up with TRBD1. The germline gives CDR1 LNHDA, CDR2 SQIVND (reference sequence). This CDR3 is built from 16 residues. J lost 4 bases, V lost 4 bases, and 6 bases had no gene match. CDR3 in DNA: TGTGCCAGTAGTACCTGGACAGGGGGGATCACCGGGGAGCTGTTTTTT. This gives the protein CASSTWTGGITGELFF. Looking up the rest from reference TRBV19 and TRBJ2-2 gives the full variable domain: DGGITQSPKYLFRKEGQNVTLSCEQNLNHDAMYWYRQDPGQGLRLIYYSQIVNDFQKGDIAEGYSVSREKKESFPLTVTSAQKNPTAFYLCASSTWTGGITGELFFGEGSRLTVL.

The chain is built from TRBV7-2 and TRBJ1-5, with 7 bases identical to TRBD1. The CDR3 extends over 15 amino acids. J was trimmed by 11 bases and V by 2 bases; bases with no gene match: 12. Germline CDR1 SGHTA, CDR2 FQGNSA. The CDR3 is CASSLKWGDSQAQHF. DNA of the CDR3: TGTGCCAGCAGCTTAAAGTGGGGGGACAGCCAGGCCCAGCATTTT.

This clonotype was observed at least ten times. The rearrangement uses TRBV10-3 and TRBJ2-2, with D possibly matching TRBD1 (6 bases). Germline V lookup: CDR1 ENHRY, CDR2 SYGVKD. V was cut by 8 bases and J by 0 bases, with 10 bases left in between. This CDR3 is built from 14 residues. DNA for the CDR3: TGTGCCATCCGGTGGGGGCCGAACACCGGGGAGCTGTTTTTT. It yields the protein CAIRWGPNTGELFF.

The chain uses TRBV9 and TRBJ2-7; no clear D. The V end was cut by 0 bases, the J end by 4 bases, with 11 bases between. Germline V lookup: CDR1 SGDLS, CDR2 YYNGEE. This CDR3 is 14 amino acids long. This CDR3 reads CASSVDLVAYEQYF. The CDR3 DNA reads as TGTGCCAGCAGCGTAGATCTGGTCGCATACGAGCAGTACTTC.

The J gene is TRBJ2-3, the V gene TRBV6-2 or TRBV6-3, with 7 bases fitting TRBD2. The CDR3 runs to 13 residues. The germline gives CDR1 MNHEY, CDR2 SVGEGT. The V gene end was trimmed by 6 bases and the J gene end by 2 bases; junction bases not matched to a gene: 2. DNA of the CDR3: TGTGCCAGCAGGGGGGGGAACACAGATACGCAGTATTTT. Amino acid sequence: CASRGGNTDTQYF.

In its sample, this clonotype was seen a few times. The chain employs TRBV25-1 and TRBJ2-7, with a tentative D call TRBD1 (6 bases). Per germline, CDR1 MGHDK and CDR2 SYGVNS. CDR3 size: 14 residues. V was pared by 3 bases and J by 3 bases, with 12 bases between. The CDR3 region is CASSDRGIFYEQYF. The CDR3 bases are TGTGCCAGCAGTGACAGGGGAATCTTCTACGAGCAGTACTTC.

The gene calls are TRBV3-1 and TRBJ2-7, with TRBD1 as a possible D gene (6 bases). Germline lookup yields CDR1 LGHDT and CDR2 YNNKEL (reference sequence). V was pared by 6 bases and J by 3 bases, with 15 bases between. The CDR3 is 14 amino acids. This chain's CDR3 is CASSPDDRYYEQYF. The DNA of the CDR3 is TGTGCCAGCAGTCCCGACGACAGGTACTACGAGCAGTACTTC.

The chain recombines TRBV28 with TRBJ2-2; the D is unclear. The germline V and J ends were trimmed by 5 bases and 2 bases, with 9 bases remaining between them. The length of the CDR3 is 14 residues. Germline V CDR1 and CDR2: MDHEN, SYDVKM. CDR3 loop: CASSRQLNTGELFF. The DNA of the CDR3 is TGTGCCAGCAGTCGGCAGCTTAACACCGGGGAGCTGTTTTTT.

The chain uses TRBV19 and TRBJ2-1; unclear D gene. CDR3 length: 11 amino acids. V shed 8 bases and J shed 7 bases, with 9 bases lying between them. Germline loops: CDR1 LNHDA, CDR2 SQIVND (reference sequence). The CDR3 protein is CASYLGNEQFF. The CDR3 DNA is TGTGCCAGTTACCTAGGGAATGAGCAGTTCTTC.

V and J are TRBV6-5 and TRBJ2-7; 7 nucleotides match TRBD1. This CDR3 region has 15 residues. V trimming: 0 bases; J trimming: 2 bases; junction bases outside the gene matches: 4. Germline loops: CDR1 MNHEY, CDR2 SVGAGI. CDR3 region: CASSYSNGQAYEQYF. DNA for the CDR3: TGTGCCAGCAGTTACTCGAACGGACAGGCCTACGAGCAGTACTTC.

The CDR3 sequence: CASSFNLNEQFF. In DNA form, the CDR3 reads TGTGCCAGCAGTTTTAATCTTAATGAGCAGTTCTTC. This chain uses TRBV12-3 or TRBV12-4 with TRBJ2-1; no reliable D call. Deletions cut 3 bases from V and 7 bases from J, with 7 bases between. This CDR3 region has 12 residues.

This clonotype showed up just a few times. The chain combines TRBV12-3 or TRBV12-4 with TRBJ2-2, with 9 bases that match TRBD1. J was trimmed by 5 bases and V by 2 bases; bases with no gene match: 6. The length of the CDR3 is 16 residues. The CDR3, as DNA: TGTGCCAGCAGTTTAAAGGGACAGGGTTGGACCGGGGAGCTGTTTTTT. Translation gives CASSLKGQGWTGELFF.

In this sample, this clonotype turned up a few times. The genes are TRBV3-1 and TRBJ2-6; 7 bases fit TRBD1. The CDR3 length is 15 residues. Germline V gives CDR1 LGHDT, CDR2 YNNKEL (reference sequence). The V and J ends lost 6 bases and 10 bases, in that order; junction bases with no gene match: 12. The CDR3 here is CASRANGQAANVLTF. DNA of the CDR3: TGTGCCAGCAGAGCTAATGGACAGGCTGCTAACGTCCTGACTTTC.

The rearrangement uses TRBV30 and TRBJ2-7; D may be TRBD2 (6 bases). V was cut by 4 bases and J by 6 bases, with 13 bases left in between. CDR1 and CDR2 (germline): GTSNPN, SVGIG (reference sequence). This CDR3 has 12 amino acids. CDR3 DNA: TGTGCCTGGAACTCTGGGGGGAGCGAGCAGTACTTC. It yields the protein CAWNSGGSEQYF.

This clonotype was seen ten or more times. The chain has TRBV5-1 and TRBJ2-5, with 7 positions matching TRBD2. The CDR3 covers 15 residues. V was clipped by 2 bases and J by 4 bases; unmatched bases: 8. The germline V gene encodes CDR1 SGHRS and CDR2 YFSETQ. The CDR3 DNA is TGCGCCAGCAGCTTCGCGGCTAGCGGTTCAGAGACCCAGTACTTC. This codes for CASSFAASGSETQYF.